Below, 8 T cell receptor beta chains from the same sample are listed, as sequenced in a study of cytomegalovirus exposure and HLA in healthy donors (dated by TCRdb to about 2017). The receptor library was made with the immunoSEQ multiplex PCR assay. A mixture of 60 forward primers for TCR Vbeta segments and 13 reverse primers for TCR Jbeta segments was used in the multiplex PCR. The table was pulled from immuneACCESS by TCRdb, which kept in-frame rearrangements only. Such tables lose some clones; where checked, under half of the loss comes from unresolved V genes, and the rest has no known cause. The sample has tens of thousands of clones on record. 0.95% to 1.3% of the sample is held by the ten biggest clonotypes. The source material was PBMCs. The source of these receptors is a woman between 25 and 40 years old in good health and CMV-seronegative.

The CDR3 here is CSARTGDTEAFF. The CDR3 DNA follows: TGCAGCGCTAGGACAGGGGACACTGAAGCTTTCTTT. V usage is TRBV29-1 and J usage is TRBJ1-1; 9 bases align to TRBD1. CDR1 and CDR2 (germline): SQVTM, ANQGSEA. Trimming at V came to 7 bases and at J to 3 bases, leaving 3 bases not matched to a gene. The CDR3 has 12 amino acids.

This sequence joins TRBV5-1 and TRBJ2-7; the match to TRBD2 covers 8 bases. Germline V CDR1 and CDR2: SGHRS, YFSETQ. Germline trimming cut 0 bases from V and 2 bases from J; bases unmatched to any gene: 7. The CDR3 has 16 amino acids. The CDR3 DNA sequence: TGCGCCAGCAGCTTGGATTCGGGGGGGATCCCCTACGAGCAGTACTTC. It translates to CASSLDSGGIPYEQYF. The full variable domain, with the rest looked up from reference TRBV5-1 and TRBJ2-7, is KAGVTQTPRYLIKTRGQQVTLSCSPISGHRSVSWYQQTPGQGLQFLFEYFSETQRNKGNFPGRFSGRQFSNSRSEMNVSTLELGDSALYLCASSLDSGGIPYEQYFGPGTRLTVT.

The V and J genes are TRBV11-2 and TRBJ2-3, with 12 bases lining up with TRBD2. V lost 6 bases to trimming and J lost 6 bases; unmatched junction nucleotides: 10. This CDR3 contains 16 residues. The V gene's germline CDR1 is SGHAT and CDR2 FQNNGV. The CDR3 nucleotides are TGTGCCAGCAGTAAACTAGCGGGAGGTTTCTCGGATACGCAGTATTTT. Encoded protein: CASSKLAGGFSDTQYF. The variable domain in full, completed from reference TRBV11-2 and TRBJ2-3, reads EAGVAQSPRYKIIEKRQSVAFWCNPISGHATLYWYQQILGQGPKLLIQFQNNGVVDDSQLPKDRFSAERLKGVDSTLKIQPAKLEDSAVYLCASSKLAGGFSDTQYFGPGTRLTVL.

This sequence joins TRBV11-2 and TRBJ2-1; 8 bases line up with TRBD2. CDR3 length: 16 residues. V gave up 5 bases and J gave up 2 bases; unmatched junction bases: 8. Germline V gives CDR1 SGHAT, CDR2 FQNNGV. The CDR3 is CASSLLSGGAYNEQFF. CDR3 DNA: TGTGCCAGCAGCCTCCTATCCGGGGGGGCCTACAATGAGCAGTTCTTC.

The chain has TRBV6-6 and TRBJ1-2; D remains ambiguous. CDR3 length: 13 residues. From germline, CDR1 is MNHNY and CDR2 SVGAGI (reference sequence). Trimming removed 4 bases from V and 4 bases from J, with 10 bases in between. The CDR3 is CASSFWERYGYTF. CDR3 DNA: TGTGCCAGCAGTTTTTGGGAGCGCTATGGCTACACCTTC.

The CDR3 nucleotides read TGCGCCAGCAGCTGGAGGACAGGGGGCTCCTACGAGCAGTACTTC. It codes for CASSWRTGGSYEQYF. The V gene is TRBV5-1, the J gene TRBJ2-7; TRBD1 aligns across 10 bases. Germline CDR1 is SGHRS and CDR2 is YFSETQ. After removal of 3 bases from V and 0 bases from J, the junction contained 3 bases not matched to a gene. CDR3 length equals 15 residues.

The V and J genes are TRBV6-6 and TRBJ1-1; 7 positions match TRBD1. The CDR3 extends over 14 amino acids. Looked up from germline, CDR1 is MNHNY and CDR2 is SVGAGI (reference sequence). J lost 6 bases, V lost 2 bases, and 6 bases had no gene match. The CDR3 DNA is TGTGCCAGCAGTTACGACAGGGCTACGGCTGAAGCTTTCTTT. This gives the protein CASSYDRATAEAFF.

The chain uses TRBV7-9 and TRBJ2-1, with 8 nucleotides matching TRBD2. Germline V gene data show CDR1 as SEHNR and CDR2 as FQNEAQ (reference sequence). The CDR3 has 15 amino acids. J lost 6 bases, V lost 7 bases, and 11 bases had no gene match. The CDR3 is CASTDAGGYGNEQFF. The CDR3 bases are TGTGCCAGCACGGATGCGGGGGGCTATGGCAATGAGCAGTTCTTC.